These 9 T cell receptor beta chains share one sample of origin, sequenced in a study of shared clonotypes between healthy human individuals. The table came from immunoSEQ multiplex PCR; TCRdb's copy has only in-frame clones and leaves some out. The data contain about 380,000 clones, about 96% of them singletons. What was sequenced was memory CD8+ T cells sorted from blood. Subset given: CD45RO+ cells pooled with CCR7-negative TemRA cells. The receptors originated from a young man in good health.

The chain couples TRBV18 to TRBJ2-1, with 14 nucleotides matching TRBD2. Germline loops: CDR1 KGHSH, CDR2 LQKENI. This CDR3 contains 16 residues. After removal of 0 bases from V and 6 bases from J, the junction contained 1 base not matched to a gene. The CDR3 DNA follows: TGTGCCAGCTCACCACCTGGACTAGCGGGAGGCAATGAGCAGTTCTTC. It is translated as CASSPPGLAGGNEQFF.

The rearrangement joins TRBV18 to TRBJ2-1; 7 nucleotides align to TRBD2. The CDR3 runs to 15 residues. Germline V gene data show CDR1 as KGHSH and CDR2 as LQKENI. V gave up 1 base and J gave up 6 bases; unmatched junction bases: 6. CDR3 region: CASSPLRGEFNEQFF. CDR3 sequence (DNA): TGTGCCAGCTCACCACTTCGGGGGGAGTTCAATGAGCAGTTCTTC. The entire variable domain, with the rest obtained from reference TRBV18 and TRBJ2-1, is as follows: NAGVMQNPRHLVRRRGQEARLRCSPMKGHSHVYWYRQLPEEGLKFMVYLQKENIIDESGMPKERFSAEFPKEGPSILRIQQVVRGDSAAYFCASSPLRGEFNEQFFGPGTRLTVL.

This chain connects TRBV6-1 to TRBJ2-7, with D unclear. Germline lookup yields CDR1 MNHNS and CDR2 SASEGT. The V gene lost 6 bases and the J gene lost 0 bases, with 9 bases spanning the gap. The CDR3 has 13 residues. CDR3 nucleotides: TGTGCCAGCAGGGTAGGTTACTCCTACGAGCAGTACTTC. The encoded protein is CASRVGYSYEQYF.

The chain couples TRBV28 to TRBJ2-1; perhaps TRBD2 as D (6 bases). The CDR3 totals 16 residues. Trimming cost V 3 bases and J 1 base, with 13 bases left between them. Germline CDR1 is MDHEN and CDR2 is SYDVKM. The CDR3 spells CASSLISGTSYNEQFF. The DNA of the CDR3 is TGTGCCAGCAGTTTGATATCTGGGACTTCCTACAATGAGCAGTTCTTC.

The gene calls are TRBV6-8 and TRBJ2-7; D is ambiguous. The CDR3 contains 13 residues. Germline V CDR1 and CDR2: MNHGY, SAAAGT. Deletions cut 2 bases from V and 2 bases from J, with 7 bases between. The CDR3 here is CASSYGVTYEQYF. CDR3 coding DNA: TGTGCCAGCAGTTACGGAGTAACCTACGAGCAGTACTTC.

The CDR3 sequence is CASSSGLADSYEQYF. CDR3 DNA sequence: TGTGCCAGCAGTTCCGGACTAGCGGACTCCTACGAGCAGTACTTC. J is TRBJ2-7 and V is TRBV28; 10 bases agree with TRBD2. CDR1 and CDR2 from the germline V gene are MDHEN and SYDVKM. V lost 4 bases, J lost 0 bases, and 3 bases stayed unmatched. The CDR3 contains 15 residues. Filled out from reference TRBV28 and TRBJ2-7, the complete variable domain reads DVKVTQSSRYLVKRTGEKVFLECVQDMDHENMFWYRQDPGLGLRLIYFSYDVKMKEKGDIPEGYSVSREKKERFSLILESASTNQTSMYLCASSSGLADSYEQYFGPGTRLTVT.

The chain is built from TRBV10-2 and TRBJ2-7; 9 positions agree with TRBD1. CDR1 and CDR2 from the germline V gene are WSHSY and SAAADI. J lost 5 bases, V lost 6 bases, and 5 bases had no gene match. This CDR3 has 13 amino acids. The CDR3 bases are TGCGCCAGCAGGGGACAGGGAAGCCACGAGCAGTACTTC. Translated, it gives CASRGQGSHEQYF.

The chain combines TRBV18 with TRBJ1-3; D remains ambiguous. Trimming pared 6 bases from V and 4 bases from J, leaving 16 bases between. The CDR3 loop spans 15 amino acids. Looked up from germline, CDR1 is KGHSH and CDR2 is LQKENI. CDR3: CASSGWQFMGNTIYF. The CDR3 DNA is TGTGCCAGCTCCGGGTGGCAATTCATGGGAAACACCATATATTTT. The complete variable domain, with remaining parts taken from reference TRBV18 and TRBJ1-3, reads NAGVMQNPRHLVRRRGQEARLRCSPMKGHSHVYWYRQLPEEGLKFMVYLQKENIIDESGMPKERFSAEFPKEGPSILRIQQVVRGDSAAYFCASSGWQFMGNTIYFGEGSWLTVV.

The V call is TRBV6-6, the J call TRBJ2-7; 10 bases map to TRBD1. With 6 bases clipped from V and 8 bases from J, the junction kept 10 bases outside the gene matches. The CDR3 sequence is 14 residues long. Germline V gene lookup returns CDR1 MNHNY and CDR2 SVGAGI (reference sequence). Written as DNA, the CDR3 is TGTGCCAGCAGGAGCTGGACAGGGGGTGCTAAGCAGTACTTC. Protein: CASRSWTGGAKQYF.